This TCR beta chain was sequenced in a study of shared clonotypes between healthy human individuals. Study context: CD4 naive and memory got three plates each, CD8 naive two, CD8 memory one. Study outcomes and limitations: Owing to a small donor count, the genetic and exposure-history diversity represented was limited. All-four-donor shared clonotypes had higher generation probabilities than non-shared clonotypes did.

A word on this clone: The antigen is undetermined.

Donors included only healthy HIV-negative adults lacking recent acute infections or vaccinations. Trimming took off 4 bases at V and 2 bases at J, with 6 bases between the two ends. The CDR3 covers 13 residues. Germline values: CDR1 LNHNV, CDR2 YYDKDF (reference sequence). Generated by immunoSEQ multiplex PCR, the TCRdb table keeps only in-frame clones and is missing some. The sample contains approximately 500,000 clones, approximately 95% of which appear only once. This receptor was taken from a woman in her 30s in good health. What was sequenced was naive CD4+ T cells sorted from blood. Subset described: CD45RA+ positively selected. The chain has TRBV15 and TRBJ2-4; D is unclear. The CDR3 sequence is CATSMGSKNIQYF. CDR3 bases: TGTGCCACCAGCATGGGGTCCAAAAACATTCAGTACTTC. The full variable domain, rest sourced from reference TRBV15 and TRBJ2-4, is DAMVIQNPRYQVTQFGKPVTLSCSQTLNHNVMYWYQQKSSQAPKLLFHYYDKDFNNEADTPDNFQSRRPNTSFCFLDIRSPGLGDTAMYLCATSMGSKNIQYFGAGTRLSVL.